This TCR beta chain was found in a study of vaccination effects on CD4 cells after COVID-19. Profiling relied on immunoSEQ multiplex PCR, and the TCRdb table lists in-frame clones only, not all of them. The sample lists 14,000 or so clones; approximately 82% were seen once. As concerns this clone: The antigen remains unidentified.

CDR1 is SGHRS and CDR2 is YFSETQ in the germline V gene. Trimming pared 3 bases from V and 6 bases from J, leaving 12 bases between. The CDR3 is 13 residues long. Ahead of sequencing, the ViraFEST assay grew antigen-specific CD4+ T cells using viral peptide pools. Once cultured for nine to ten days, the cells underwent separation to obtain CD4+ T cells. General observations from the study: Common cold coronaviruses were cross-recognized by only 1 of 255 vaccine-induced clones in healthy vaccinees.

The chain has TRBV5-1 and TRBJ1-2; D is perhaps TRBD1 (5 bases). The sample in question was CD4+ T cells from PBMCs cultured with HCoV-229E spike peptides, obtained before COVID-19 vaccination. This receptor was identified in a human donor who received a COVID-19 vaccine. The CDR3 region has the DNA TGCGCCAGCAGCTCCCTCCGGGGCGATGGCTACACCTTC. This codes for CASSSLRGDGYTF.